The present T cell receptor (beta chain) was sequenced within a study of PD-1 blockade in classical Hodgkin lymphoma. The study's findings and limits: Newly diagnosed patients were reported to start with lower TCR diversity than healthy donors. Underlying causes for the observed repertoire differences were not defined, possibly disease activity or prior therapy.

The sample's time point: newly diagnosed, previously untreated cHL patient sample. Untreated, newly diagnosed classical Hodgkin lymphoma PBMCs were comparators. The germline V and J ends were trimmed by 0 bases and 7 bases, with 15 bases remaining between them. CDR3 length: 15 amino acids. The germline V gene encodes CDR1 LGHNA and CDR2 YNFKEQ. Sequencing used immunoSEQ multiplex PCR; TCRdb keeps in-frame clones, though not all of them. Found here are 30,000 or so clones, 94% of them singletons; the top ten hold over 2%. This clone was counted a single time. The antigen remains unidentified. Sequencing was done on a sample of peripheral blood mononuclear cells (PBMCs). This rearrangement joins TRBV4-2 to TRBJ2-5; the D gene could be TRBD1 or TRBD2 (5 bases each). This TCR was sampled from a human donor with classical Hodgkin lymphoma. CDR3 sequence reads: CASSQDSAERGTQYF. CDR3 bases: TGTGCCAGCAGCCAAGATAGCGCGGAAAGGGGGACCCAGTACTTC.